This T cell receptor beta chain appears in the sequencing data of a study of blood T cell repertoires in COVID-19. Study details: COVID-19 samples collected from the United States, Italy and Spain covered acute and convalescent phases. Sources were T cells, B-cell-depleted T cells, or PBMCs; the material itself was cDNA or gDNA.

Authors' analysis steps: The authors estimated nucleated cell counts from reference gene primer amplification. Assay used: immunoSEQ multiplex PCR; TCRdb lists only in-frame clones, some missing. The DNA was the basis for D and trimming; V, J and clone size are from that table. The profile shows tens of thousands of clones, nearly 90% of them singletons. This clone appeared a few times. Trimming cost V 5 bases and J 6 bases; bases outside gene matches: 1. Germline V gene sequence: CDR1 LGHDT, CDR2 YNNKEL (reference sequence). The CDR3 is made up of 11 amino acids. V and J are TRBV3-1 (or the pseudogene TRBV3-2) and TRBJ2-7, with 7 positions matching TRBD1. This sequence was found in a man between 45 and 60 years old with acute or convalescent COVID-19. The specimen was peripheral blood. CDR3 protein: CASSNRGEQYF. CDR3 sequence (DNA): TGTGCCAGCAGCAACAGGGGCGAGCAGTACTTC.